This TCR beta chain comes out of a study of cytomegalovirus exposure and HLA in healthy donors. Study-level findings and limits: A link between a missense DCLRE1C variant and TCR beta V- and J-gene trimming emerged from a later analysis.

J gave up 3 bases and V 7 bases, and 17 bases lay outside the gene matches. CDR3 length equals 18 residues. From germline, CDR1 is SGHNT and CDR2 YENEEA. Participants comprised healthy donors of bone marrow. As to this clone: As yet, its antigen is unknown.

PCR employed 60 Vbeta and 13 Jbeta primers. Using immunoSEQ multiplex PCR, the repertoire was profiled, and TCRdb retains in-frame clones only, with some absent. Here the sample spans about 78,000 clones, approximately 80% being singletons. The chain joins TRBV11-3 to TRBJ1-1, with 10 bases identical to TRBD1. Sequenced sample: PBMCs. The receptor comes from a woman in her forties or fifties in good health and CMV-seropositive. CDR3 in amino acids: CASILEPETGGGYTEAFF. In nucleotides, the CDR3 is TGTGCCAGCATCCTGGAACCCGAGACAGGGGGCGGGTACACTGAAGCTTTCTTT.